These T cell receptor beta chains were read from a single sample in a study of regulatory T cells in long-lasting Graves disease. TCRdb passed the multiplex PCR reads through MiXCR, listing each CDR3 protein once. This table holds fewer than 450,000 distinct CDR3 sequences, approximately 15% found once. This same sample was also part of a study on T cells in Graves' hyperthyroidism and ophthalmopathy.

Material: peripheral blood mononuclear cells (PBMCs), obtained at new diagnosis, from a patient treated with antithyroid drugs. The receptor set was obtained from a middle-aged woman with Graves disease. The CDR3 runs from the conserved cysteine through the conserved F or W. D genes are given only for firm matches. Rows give clone size only sometimes, using once, few, many, or a class for an expanded clone.

size: many
J: TRBJ2-3
V: TRBV11-3
D: TRBD2
DNA: TGTGCCAGCAGCTCGCCGAAGACTAGCGGGAGCCCCACGGTAGAGTATTTT
CDR3: CASSSPKTSGSPTVEYF

size: many
J: TRBJ2-3
V: TRBV12-5
D: TRBD1
DNA: TGTGCTAGTGGTTTTTACGACAGGGGAGGCACAGATACGCAGTATTTT
CDR3: CASGFYDRGGTDTQYF

size: NA
J: TRBJ2-1
V: TRBV11-3
D: TRBD1
DNA: TGTGCCAGCAGCGATTGGGCGGGCACAGGGGGGAATGAGCAGTTCTTC
CDR3: CASSDWAGTGGNEQFF

size: many
J: TRBJ2-3
V: TRBV12-3/TRBV12-4
D: NA
DNA: TGTGCCAGCAGTTTAGTGTATCTTACAGATACGCAGTATTTT
CDR3: CASSLVYLTDTQYF

size: few
J: TRBJ2-1
V: TRBV7-9
D: TRBD1
DNA: TGTGCCAGCAGCTTACTGACAGGGATACCCTACAATGAGCAGTTCTTC
CDR3: CASSLLTGIPYNEQFF

size: few
J: TRBJ2-7
V: TRBV3-1
D: NA
DNA: TGTGCCAGCAGCCGGGCGGGCGAGCAGTACTTC
CDR3: CASSRAGEQYF

size: NA
J: TRBJ2-6
V: TRBV6-5
D: NA
DNA: TGTGCCAGCAGTTACTTGGGGGGGGCAACCTCATCTGGGGCCAACGTCCTGACTTTC
CDR3: CASSYLGGATSSGANVLTF

size: many
J: TRBJ2-1
V: TRBV20-1
D: NA
DNA: TGCAGTGCCGAAGTCCCCGGGGGCTACAATGAGCAGTTCTTC
CDR3: CSAEVPGGYNEQFF

size: many
J: TRBJ2-1
V: TRBV20-1
D: TRBD2
DNA: TGCAGTGCTCCGATACAGACTAGCGGGAAGTTCTACTACAATGAGCAGTTCTTC
CDR3: CSAPIQTSGKFYYNEQFF

size: many
J: TRBJ2-5
V: TRBV27
D: NA
DNA: TGTGCCAGCAGTTCCAAATCTTACTACCAAGAGACCCAGTACTTC
CDR3: CASSSKSYYQETQYF

size: many
J: TRBJ2-7
V: TRBV11-2
D: NA
DNA: TGTGCCAGCAGCTCCGGACAGCACTACGAGCAGTACTTC
CDR3: CASSSGQHYEQYF

size: many
J: TRBJ1-1
V: TRBV6-5
D: NA
DNA: TGTGCCAGCAGTTTAGGACGAAGGGGTTGGACTGAAGCTTTCTTT
CDR3: CASSLGRRGWTEAFF

size: few
J: TRBJ2-1
V: TRBV7-9
D: TRBD2
DNA: TGTGCCAGCAGCATACTAGCGGGCTCAGGAGAGCAGTTCTTC
CDR3: CASSILAGSGEQFF

size: many
J: TRBJ2-5
V: TRBV20-1
D: TRBD2
DNA: TGCAGTGCTAAGCGACTAGCGGGAGGCCAACGGCAAGAGACCCAGTACTTC
CDR3: CSAKRLAGGQRQETQYF

size: NA
J: TRBJ1-5
V: TRBV28
D: NA
DNA: TGTGCCAGCAGTTTGATGTACGGTAATCAGCCCCAGCATTTT
CDR3: CASSLMYGNQPQHF

size: NA
J: TRBJ2-7
V: TRBV6-2/TRBV6-3
D: NA
DNA: TGTGCCAGCCTAGGAACCGTATCTTTCCCGCAGTACTTC
CDR3: CASLGTVSFPQYF

size: many
J: TRBJ2-7
V: TRBV10-3
D: NA
DNA: TGTGCCACATTCGGGGACGGGGGCTACGAGCAGTACTTC
CDR3: CATFGDGGYEQYF

size: NA
J: TRBJ2-7
V: TRBV20-1
D: TRBD1
DNA: TGCAGTGCTAGGGGCTCGACAGGGTTCCCCTACGAGCAGTACTTC
CDR3: CSARGSTGFPYEQYF

size: many
J: TRBJ2-7
V: TRBV12-3/TRBV12-4
D: NA
DNA: TGTGCCAGCAGTTTAGTGGGCAGTCCGGGACCCTACGAGCAGTACTTC
CDR3: CASSLVGSPGPYEQYF

size: many
J: TRBJ2-3
V: TRBV7-6
D: TRBD2
DNA: TGTGCCAGCAGCAAGACTAGCGGGTACACAGATACGCAGTATTTT
CDR3: CASSKTSGYTDTQYF

size: many
J: TRBJ2-7
V: TRBV28
D: NA
DNA: TGTGCCAGCAGTTTAATAGGAAGCGTTTCCTACGAGCAGTACTTC
CDR3: CASSLIGSVSYEQYF

size: many
J: TRBJ2-5
V: TRBV12-3/TRBV12-4
D: TRBD1
DNA: TGTGCCAGCAGTTTAGGGGGGACAGTAGGGGAGACCCAGTACTTC
CDR3: CASSLGGTVGETQYF

size: many
J: TRBJ2-4
V: TRBV27
D: NA
DNA: TGTGCCAGCAGTCCCCCCCCGGGACTCCAAAACATTCAGTACTTC
CDR3: CASSPPPGLQNIQYF

size: NA
J: TRBJ2-1
V: TRBV4-1
D: NA
DNA: TGCGCCAGCAGCCCTTTTGGGAGTAGCTCCTACAATGAGCAGTTCTTC
CDR3: CASSPFGSSSYNEQFF

size: many
J: TRBJ2-1
V: TRBV12-3/TRBV12-4
D: TRBD2
DNA: TGTGCCAGCAGTCTAGCGGGAGCGTTTTCCTACAATGAGCAGTTCTTC
CDR3: CASSLAGAFSYNEQFF

size: many
J: TRBJ2-2
V: TRBV30
D: TRBD2
DNA: TGTGCCTGGAGTGTATCCCCACTAGCGGGGGGGGTCGGGGAGCTGTTTTTT
CDR3: CAWSVSPLAGGVGELFF

size: many
J: TRBJ2-7
V: TRBV12-3/TRBV12-4
D: NA
DNA: TGTGCCAGCAGTTTAGCCAGGGGACACGGGCAGTACTTC
CDR3: CASSLARGHGQYF

size: NA
J: TRBJ2-4
V: TRBV19
D: TRBD1
DNA: TGTGCCAGTAGTATAGTTATACAGGGGGCCAAAAACATTCAGTACTTC
CDR3: CASSIVIQGAKNIQYF

size: NA
J: TRBJ2-1
V: TRBV20-1
D: NA
DNA: TGCAGTGCTTTGGGAAACTCGGCTAAGAGCTCCTACAATGAGCAGTTCTTC
CDR3: CSALGNSAKSSYNEQFF

size: many
J: TRBJ2-5
V: TRBV20-1
D: TRBD2
DNA: TGCAGTGCTAGGTCTCCGGGACTAGAATATGAGACCCAGTACTTC
CDR3: CSARSPGLEYETQYF

size: many
J: TRBJ1-1
V: TRBV3-1
D: TRBD1
DNA: TGTGCCAGCAGCCAAGAAACAGGGGGGAACACTGAAGCTTTCTTT
CDR3: CASSQETGGNTEAFF

size: NA
J: TRBJ1-4
V: TRBV2
D: NA
DNA: TGTGCCAGCAGTGAAGAGGAAGAAAAACTGTTTTTT
CDR3: CASSEEEEKLFF

size: many
J: TRBJ2-5
V: TRBV2
D: TRBD2
DNA: TGTGCCAGCAGGAGGGTGGGTAGCGGGAACCAAGAGACCCAGTACTTC
CDR3: CASRRVGSGNQETQYF

size: many
J: TRBJ1-2
V: TRBV15
D: NA
DNA: TGTGCCACCAGCAGGGACCTATGGGGCAGGGGAGATGGCTACACCTTC
CDR3: CATSRDLWGRGDGYTF

size: many
J: TRBJ2-7
V: TRBV6-1
D: NA
DNA: TGTGCCAGCAGTATCCCAGGGGCCTACGAGCAGTACTTC
CDR3: CASSIPGAYEQYF

size: many
J: TRBJ2-3
V: TRBV2
D: NA
DNA: TGTGCCAGCAGAGTACTAGGAGATACGCAGTATTTT
CDR3: CASRVLGDTQYF

size: many
J: TRBJ2-7
V: TRBV7-2
D: TRBD1
DNA: TGTGCCAGCAGCTCGACCGGGACAGCCTACGAGCAGTACTTC
CDR3: CASSSTGTAYEQYF

size: many
J: TRBJ1-3
V: TRBV3-1
D: NA
DNA: TGTGCCAGCAGCCAAGGGGCCTCTGGAAACACCATATATTTT
CDR3: CASSQGASGNTIYF

size: once
J: TRBJ1-2
V: TRBV7-2
D: TRBD1
DNA: TGTGCCAGCAGCACGTACCTCGGGACAGACTATGGCTACACCTTC
CDR3: CASSTYLGTDYGYTF

size: many
J: TRBJ2-1
V: TRBV7-9
D: NA
DNA: TGTGCCAGCAGCCTCCTCGAGCCCGCGTACAATGAGCAGTTCTTC
CDR3: CASSLLEPAYNEQFF

size: many
J: TRBJ1-5
V: TRBV12-3/TRBV12-4
D: NA
DNA: TGTGCCAGCAGGAACCAGGAGAGCAATCAGCCCCAGCATTTT
CDR3: CASRNQESNQPQHF

size: medium-sized
J: TRBJ2-7
V: TRBV2
D: NA
DNA: TGTGCCAGCAGTCAAAGTGACGAGCAGTACTTC
CDR3: CASSQSDEQYF

size: NA
J: TRBJ2-6
V: TRBV29-1
D: NA
DNA: TGCAGCGTTGAAGTTGAGGGGTATACTGGGGCCAACGTCCTGACTTTC
CDR3: CSVEVEGYTGANVLTF

size: NA
J: TRBJ1-5
V: TRBV10-2
D: NA
DNA: TGCGCCAGCAGTGAGTATAGGCAGATCTATAGCAATCAGCCCCAGCATTTT
CDR3: CASSEYRQIYSNQPQHF

size: few
J: TRBJ1-2
V: TRBV27
D: NA
DNA: TGTGCCAGCAGTTTAGGTACAGCCAATGGCTACACCTTC
CDR3: CASSLGTANGYTF

size: many
J: TRBJ2-1
V: TRBV12-5
D: NA
DNA: TGTGCTAGTGGTGACCGGTTTGGAAATGAGCAGTTCTTC
CDR3: CASGDRFGNEQFF

size: few
J: TRBJ2-1
V: TRBV6-5
D: NA
DNA: TGTGCCAGCAGTTATCTTAGCGCTGGTAATGAGCAGTTCTTC
CDR3: CASSYLSAGNEQFF

size: many
J: TRBJ2-3
V: TRBV5-1
D: NA
DNA: TGCGCCAGCAGCTTTGAACAGGGAGGCACAGATACGCAGTATTTT
CDR3: CASSFEQGGTDTQYF

size: few
J: TRBJ2-3
V: TRBV6-1
D: TRBD1
DNA: TGTGCCAGCAGTCCACAGGGGGTTAGCACAGATACGCAGTATTTT
CDR3: CASSPQGVSTDTQYF

size: many
J: TRBJ2-1
V: TRBV6-5
D: NA
DNA: TGTGCCAGCAGTTACGGTCTAGATTGGTACAATGAGCAGTTCTTC
CDR3: CASSYGLDWYNEQFF

size: few
J: TRBJ2-7
V: TRBV13
D: TRBD2
DNA: TGTGCCAGCAGCCCAAGCGGACTAGCGGGGAAACCCTACGAGCAGTACTTC
CDR3: CASSPSGLAGKPYEQYF

size: many
J: TRBJ1-2
V: TRBV18
D: TRBD1
DNA: TGTGCCAGCTCACCACCGGGACAGATGGGTTACACCTTC
CDR3: CASSPPGQMGYTF

size: many
J: TRBJ2-1
V: TRBV18
D: NA
DNA: TGTGCCAGCTCACCACCTACTACCTCCGAGCAGTTCTTC
CDR3: CASSPPTTSEQFF

size: NA
J: TRBJ2-1
V: TRBV10-3
D: TRBD2
DNA: TGTGCCATCAGTCTGGGGACTAGCGGGAACATGTTGAGCTCCTACAATGAGCAGTTCTTC
CDR3: CAISLGTSGNMLSSYNEQFF

size: NA
J: TRBJ2-7
V: TRBV18
D: NA
DNA: TGTGCCAGCTCACCTGGACCGAGGAGGGACGAGCAGTACTTC
CDR3: CASSPGPRRDEQYF

size: few
J: TRBJ2-1
V: TRBV5-1
D: NA
DNA: TGCGCCAGCAGCCCGACCCTTGGTGAGCAGTTCTTC
CDR3: CASSPTLGEQFF

size: few
J: TRBJ1-3
V: TRBV3-1
D: TRBD1
DNA: TGTGCCAGCAGCGAAGGCGTGCAGGGGGTAAACACCATATATTTT
CDR3: CASSEGVQGVNTIYF

size: many
J: TRBJ1-4
V: TRBV18
D: TRBD1
DNA: TGTGCCAGCTCACCAAATATGGGACAGCCTGAAAAACTGTTTTTT
CDR3: CASSPNMGQPEKLFF

size: NA
J: TRBJ2-1
V: TRBV5-6
D: NA
DNA: TGTGCCAGCAGCTTGGAAACCCTTACCTACAATGAGCAGTTCTTC
CDR3: CASSLETLTYNEQFF